These 4 T cell receptor beta chains originate from one sample sequenced in a study of blood T cell repertoires in COVID-19. The repertoire was sequenced with immunoSEQ multiplex PCR; TCRdb's copy has only in-frame clones and lacks some. The data hold 190,000 or so clones, with around nine tenths observed a single time. Sequencing was carried out using peripheral blood. The source is a man aged 35 to 55 with acute or convalescent COVID-19.

This rearrangement joins TRBV18 to TRBJ2-2, with 12 bases identical to TRBD1. The CDR3 loop spans 19 amino acids. Germline CDR1 is KGHSH and CDR2 is LQKENI. V was pared by 3 bases and J by 1 base, with 9 bases of the junction left unmatched. CDR3 DNA: TGTGCCAGCTCACCTTATCCGGGACAGGGGGCCGTGAACACCGGGGAGCTGTTTTTT. Its protein product is CASSPYPGQGAVNTGELFF.

This clone was seen just once. The chain couples TRBV29-1 to TRBJ2-1, with 8 bases identical to TRBD2. Unmatched junction bases numbered 6, after V lost 4 bases and J lost 4 bases. Germline loops: CDR1 SQVTM, CDR2 ANQGSEA. The CDR3 has 14 residues. The CDR3, as DNA: TGCAGCGTTGGGCGGGGGGTCCAGTACAATGAGCAGTTCTTC. The encoded protein is CSVGRGVQYNEQFF.

V gene TRBV7-2 combines with J gene TRBJ1-4; TRBD1 matches at 7 bases. J was trimmed by 5 bases and V by 8 bases; bases with no gene match: 8. The CDR3 consists of 14 residues. The germline CDR1 and CDR2 sequences are SGHTA and FQGNSA. The CDR3, as DNA: TGTGCCAGCTCCGGAACAGGGGCAAATGAAAAACTGTTTTTT. The encoded protein is CASSGTGANEKLFF. The full variable domain, rest sourced from reference TRBV7-2 and TRBJ1-4, is GAGVSQSPSNKVTEKGKDVELRCDPISGHTALYWYRQSLGQGLEFLIYFQGNSAPDKSGLPSDRFSAERTGGSVSTLTIQRTQQEDSAVYLCASSGTGANEKLFFGSGTQLSVL.

A single count supports this clone. V usage is TRBV4-2 and J usage is TRBJ1-5, with a tentative D call TRBD1 (6 bases). CDR3 length equals 17 residues. V was clipped by 1 base and J by 8 bases, with 21 bases between them. Germline V gene sequence: CDR1 LGHNA, CDR2 YNFKEQ. The CDR3 sequence: CASSQAFDGSQGKPQHF. CDR3 coding DNA: TGTGCCAGCAGCCAAGCTTTCGACGGGTCACAGGGCAAGCCCCAGCATTTT.